This T cell receptor beta chain emerged from a study of follicular helper T cells after annual influenza vaccination (dated by TCRdb to about 2017). Background on the whole study: Blood was collected on days 0, 7 and 28 after each seasonal influenza vaccination. To study recall of cTfh clones, some subjects were followed across successive annual vaccinations spanning the 2013-2014, 2014-2015 and 2015-2016 seasons. One week after vaccination, a second recruited cohort of more than nine subjects (Table S1) displayed a similar ICOS+CD38+ cTfh response. Multi-year samples were available from six subjects, with four subjects covering two vaccination seasons and two subjects covering three seasons. The 2015 samples were processed right after collection, while the 2013-2014 samples were cryopreserved. Overall study results and their limits: ICOS+CD38+ cTfh clonality correlated with the frequency of that population, and its change correlated with the change in circulating plasmablast frequency. With successive annual vaccinations, a recurrent oligoclonal ICOS+CD38+ cTfh response was recalled, and this response contained tetramer and AIM influenza-specific clonotypes. In the assessment of influenza clone enrichment, the possibility that the much larger non-cTfh compartments were undersampled could not be ruled out. Because only 10-20% of the analyzed cells gave productive TCRB sequences, there was no way to sample rare clonotypes. Day 7 ICOS+CD38+ clones were most often found later in ICOS-CD38- cTfh, suggesting that subset may serve as a memory reservoir.

Worth noting for this clone: It lacks a known antigen. There are no base qualities to consult, and no much larger clone falls within one base.

The library relied on the immunoSEQ multiplex PCR assay. Adaptive Biotechnologies handled the TCRB amplification, library preparation, sequencing and preliminary bioinformatics at Survey level resolution. The source study handled its data this way. Clonality was calculated in R as 1 minus normalized Shannon entropy, and the Gini index was computed with the R package ineq. Overlap score was defined as the summed counts of shared sequences divided by the total counts of all sequences in both compared samples. Fisher's exact test, with an assumed theoretical repertoire of 10^7 TCRB sequences, was used to assess the significance of shared clonotypes. In its TCRdb copy, this immuneACCESS table keeps in-frame sequences only and misses some clones. Where compared with another copy, unresolved V genes explain less than half of these, and the others have no known cause. Clone size and V and J calls were adopted from that table, with D and trimming inferred from the DNA. Recorded for this sample are 9,500 to 13,000 clones; approximately 83% of them occurred a single time. The ten largest clones add up to approximately 0.78% of the sample.

The time point label on this specimen signifies: 2014-2015 season, 7 days after vaccination. TCRB sequencing was used to follow sorted CD4 subsets from the blood of adults before and after they were given the seasonal inactivated influenza vaccine (Fluvarix). To be eligible, subjects had to live in the community and must not have received influenza vaccine in the previous 6 months. Reasons for exclusion included contraindications to influenza vaccine, substance abuse, HIV/AIDS, active malignancy, immunomodulatory medication, and active illness such as respiratory infection. Between roughly 40 and 100 mL of blood was sampled per time point. Ficoll-Paque PLUS or SepMate separation was used to isolate PBMC. CXCR5- memory CD4 T cells were sorted as a comparison non-Tfh subset. Cell subsets were sorted from PBMC on a BD FACS Aria before DNA extraction. This sequence originates from an adult who received the influenza vaccine. Material: CXCR5- memory CD4+ T cells sorted from blood, obtained 7 days after influenza vaccination. According to the study, the label for this sample's cell subset or site signals: CXCR5- memory CD4 T cells.

The CDR3 region reads CASSRREEAGANVLTF. The DNA reads as follows: TGTGCCAGCAGCCGCCGTGAAGAGGCTGGGGCCAACGTCCTGACTTTC. The V and J segments used are TRBV7-2 and TRBJ2-6; the D gene cannot be resolved reliably. V loses 5 bases of germline sequence and J loses 2 bases, and the interval between the two ends is 13 bases. From cysteine to phenylalanine, the CDR3 is 16 amino acids long. Just the 48-base CDR3 DNA is kept, in frame starting at base 1. Sequences SGHTA (CDR1) and FQGNSA (CDR2) are obtained from the germline V gene.